These 21 T cell receptor beta chains were sequenced from one sample in a study of regulatory T cells in long-lasting Graves disease. Specified time point: newly diagnosed GD, antithyroid drugs for less than 3 months. The TCR library used RNA extracted from PBMCs. With iRepertoire HTBI primers and Arm-PCR of CDR3 regions, TCR beta libraries were built. TCRdb ran MiXCR on the multiplex PCR reads and lists one entry per CDR3 protein. The sample lists under 250,000 distinct CDR3 sequences; roughly a fifth were seen once. The material sequenced was peripheral blood mononuclear cells (PBMCs), taken at new diagnosis, from a patient treated with antithyroid drugs. All receptors derive from a female donor with Graves disease.

This clonotype was recorded many times. The J gene is TRBJ2-6, the V gene TRBV6-2 or TRBV6-3; no definite D call. The CDR3 runs to 16 residues. Trimming removed 4 bases from V and 0 bases from J, with 10 bases in between. CDR1 MNHEY and CDR2 SVGEGT come from the germline V gene. This chain's CDR3 is CASSSLASSGANVLTF. CDR3 bases: TGTGCCAGCAGTTCCCTCGCTAGCTCTGGGGCCAACGTCCTGACTTTC.

The CDR3 protein is CASSNWGQGSLFHEQFF. Written as DNA, the CDR3 is TGTGCCAGCAGCAATTGGGGACAGGGGTCGCTATTCCATGAGCAGTTCTTC. The chain combines TRBV7-9 with TRBJ2-1, with 10 positions matching TRBD1. CDR1 is SEHNR and CDR2 is FQNEAQ in the germline V gene (reference sequence). This CDR3 spans 17 amino acids. V gave up 5 bases and J gave up 8 bases; unmatched junction bases: 15. Complete variable domain (other parts from reference TRBV7-9 and TRBJ2-1): DTGVSQNPRHKITKRGQNVTFRCDPISEHNRLYWYRQTLGQGPEFLTYFQNEAQLEKSRLLSDRFSAERPKGSFSTLEIQRTEQGDSAMYLCASSNWGQGSLFHEQFFGPGTRLTVL.

This clonotype was detected many times. This chain connects TRBV18 to TRBJ1-2; perhaps TRBD1 as D (5 bases). Germline CDR1 is KGHSH and CDR2 is LQKENI. The CDR3 length is 12 residues. The V and J ends lost 8 bases and 4 bases respectively, with 11 bases between them. CDR3 bases: TGTGCCAGCGCCCTCGACAGCTATGGCTACACCTTC. It is translated as CASALDSYGYTF.

The chain uses TRBV6-1 and TRBJ1-2; D unresolved. The germline gives CDR1 MNHNS, CDR2 SASEGT. Trimming left V 5 bases short and J 4 bases short, with 23 bases between. CDR3 length: 17 residues. As DNA, the CDR3 is TGTGCCAGCAGTCTACGGGATCAGCTTATAGACGGCTATGGCTACACCTTC. Residues: CASSLRDQLIDGYGYTF.

This clonotype was found many times. The CDR3 region is CASSYLTSGSGNTQYF. The CDR3 DNA reads as TGTGCCAGCAGTTACTTAACTAGCGGGAGCGGGAATACGCAGTATTTT. The V and J genes are TRBV6-5 and TRBJ2-3; 11 bases line up with TRBD2. J gave up 7 bases and V 1 base, and 7 bases lay outside the gene matches. Germline V gives CDR1 MNHEY, CDR2 SVGAGI. The CDR3 loop spans 16 amino acids.

There are many counts of this clonotype. The chain has TRBV6-2 or TRBV6-3 and TRBJ2-1, with 9 positions matching TRBD1. Germline CDR1 MNHEY, CDR2 SVGEGT. This CDR3 has 13 residues. After removal of 8 bases from V and 13 bases from J, the junction contained 12 bases not matched to a gene. The CDR3 loop reads CASRRTGGDHQFF. CDR3 DNA: TGTGCCAGCCGTAGAACAGGGGGCGATCACCAGTTCTTC.

This clonotype was observed a handful of times. Being one base from a much bigger clone, this may be a read error. The J gene is TRBJ1-4, the V gene TRBV12-3 or TRBV12-4; the D is unclear. Trimming stripped 3 bases from V and 8 bases from J, with 10 bases between. The CDR3 is made up of 13 amino acids. The CDR3 DNA is TGTGCCAGCAGTTTTTCCGTTACAGAAAAACTGTTTTTT. Residues: CASSFSVTEKLFF.

This clonotype was detected ten times or more. The V and J genes are TRBV20-1 and TRBJ2-5; TRBD2 aligns across 12 bases. Germline trimming cut 0 bases from V and 4 bases from J; bases unmatched to any gene: 6. The CDR3 covers 16 residues. Per germline, CDR1 DFQATT and CDR2 SNEGSKA (reference sequence). The CDR3 loop is CSARDILAGGPETQYF. The CDR3 DNA is TGCAGTGCTAGAGATATCCTAGCGGGGGGGCCAGAGACCCAGTACTTC.

This clonotype was detected ten times or more. The chain recombines TRBV20-1 with TRBJ2-7; TRBD1 matches 7 bases. CDR3 size: 15 residues. Germline V CDR1 and CDR2: DFQATT, SNEGSKA (reference sequence). With V trimmed by 5 bases and J by 5 bases, 15 bases remained unmatched. In nucleotides, the CDR3 is TGCAGTGCTGCTCTGGGGGACAGCCGCTCGGACGAGCAGTACTTC. Protein product: CSAALGDSRSDEQYF.

This clonotype occurred a few times. This chain uses TRBV10-3 with TRBJ1-3; D not certain. This CDR3 is built from 13 residues. Germline assignment: CDR1 ENHRY and CDR2 SYGVKD. The germline V and J ends were trimmed by 10 bases and 1 base, with 11 bases remaining between them. In nucleotides, the CDR3 is TGTGCCACGCTTCAGATATCTGGAAACACCATATATTTT. Translation: CATLQISGNTIYF.

This clonotype was counted ten times or more. The rearrangement joins TRBV11-2 to TRBJ2-7; perhaps TRBD2 as D (5 bases). There are 11 residues in the CDR3. V lost 6 bases, J lost 5 bases, and 8 bases lay in between. CDR1 is SGHAT, CDR2 FQNNGV, per germline. The CDR3 region is CASRAGDEQYF. DNA for the CDR3: TGTGCCAGCAGGGCCGGGGACGAGCAGTACTTC. The full variable domain, completed using reference TRBV11-2 and TRBJ2-7, is EAGVAQSPRYKIIEKRQSVAFWCNPISGHATLYWYQQILGQGPKLLIQFQNNGVVDDSQLPKDRFSAERLKGVDSTLKIQPAKLEDSAVYLCASRAGDEQYFGPGTRLTVT.

This clonotype has a count of ten or more. The chain has TRBV5-1 and TRBJ2-1, with D maybe TRBD2 (7 bases). V lost 3 bases, J lost 5 bases, and 21 bases lay in between. The germline gives CDR1 SGHRS, CDR2 YFSETQ. The CDR3 covers 17 residues. CDR3 loop: CASSSGAGAGDHNEQFF. The CDR3 DNA follows: TGCGCCAGCAGCTCGGGGGCAGGGGCGGGGGATCACAATGAGCAGTTCTTC.

This clonotype showed up many times. V is TRBV27 and J is TRBJ2-1; 12 nucleotides match TRBD2. CDR1 and CDR2 (germline): MNHEY, SMNVEV (reference sequence). The CDR3 consists of 15 residues. CDR3 loop: CATLAGGVPYNEQFF. CDR3 DNA sequence: TGTGCTACCCTAGCGGGGGGGGTACCCTACAATGAGCAGTTCTTC.

In its sample, this clonotype was seen many times. This chain connects TRBV20-1 to TRBJ2-1, with 7 bases aligning to TRBD2. After removal of 3 bases from V and 8 bases from J, the junction contained 10 bases not matched to a gene. There are 14 residues in the CDR3. The germline gives CDR1 DFQATT, CDR2 SNEGSKA (reference sequence). For the CDR3, the DNA is TGCAGTGCTAGTTTTGGGAGGGCCACGGATGAGCAGTTCTTC. Translated, it gives CSASFGRATDEQFF.

The rearrangement links TRBV5-1 to TRBJ2-1; TRBD1 is a possible D gene (6 bases). CDR1 SGHRS and CDR2 YFSETQ come from the germline V gene. V lost 5 bases and J 8 bases, leaving 14 bases between the germline ends. The CDR3 covers 13 residues. Here the CDR3 reads CASRPGTSDEQFF. Here the CDR3 DNA reads TGCGCCAGCAGGCCCGGGACAAGCGATGAGCAGTTCTTC.

The chain employs TRBV19 and TRBJ2-1, with D uncertain. V gave up 5 bases and J gave up 3 bases, with 14 bases separating them. The CDR3 sequence is 15 residues long. Per the germline V gene, CDR1 is LNHDA and CDR2 is SQIVND (reference sequence). The CDR3 sequence is CASSSQALRYNEQFF. The CDR3 coding sequence is TGTGCCAGTAGTTCCCAGGCCCTCCGCTACAATGAGCAGTTCTTC.

This clonotype was recorded at least ten times. The CDR3 loop reads CASSFGVGGVSSYEQYF. The CDR3 region has the DNA TGTGCCAGCAGCTTCGGGGTTGGGGGCGTAAGCTCCTACGAGCAGTACTTC. V gene TRBV7-2 combines with J gene TRBJ2-7; a possible D gene is TRBD1 (6 bases). The CDR3 spans 17 residues. V was clipped by 3 bases and J by 0 bases, with 18 bases between them. Germline V CDR1 and CDR2: SGHTA, FQGNSA. The complete variable domain, with remaining parts taken from reference TRBV7-2 and TRBJ2-7, reads GAGVSQSPSNKVTEKGKDVELRCDPISGHTALYWYRQSLGQGLEFLIYFQGNSAPDKSGLPSDRFSAERTGGSVSTLTIQRTQQEDSAVYLCASSFGVGGVSSYEQYFGPGTRLTVT.

This clonotype was observed at least ten times. CDR3 sequence reads: CASSPRASDSGNTIYF. The DNA of the CDR3 is TGTGCCAGCAGCCCCAGGGCCAGCGACTCTGGAAACACCATATATTTT. This chain uses TRBV7-2 with TRBJ1-3; a weak D match, TRBD1 (5 bases). Germline values: CDR1 SGHTA, CDR2 FQGNSA. Between the trimmed V and J ends, which lost 5 bases and 0 bases, there was a span of 14 bases. CDR3 length equals 16 residues.

This rearrangement joins TRBV5-1 to TRBJ1-2, with D uncertain. This CDR3 has 15 residues. From germline, CDR1 is SGHRS and CDR2 YFSETQ. Trimming took off 0 bases at V and 0 bases at J, with 9 bases between the two ends. The CDR3 DNA is TGCGCCAGCAGCTTGGGGCAGGCAACTAACTATGGCTACACCTTC. As protein: CASSLGQATNYGYTF.

This clonotype was recorded many times. This rearrangement joins TRBV12-3 or TRBV12-4 to TRBJ2-7, with D tentatively TRBD1 (5 bases). The CDR3 has 15 residues. Deletions cut 6 bases from V and 3 bases from J, with 18 bases between. DNA for the CDR3: TGTGCCAGCAGCCAAGGAGCTACAAGGGGCTACGAGCAGTACTTC. This sequence encodes CASSQGATRGYEQYF.

This clonotype was picked up many times. The chain is built from TRBV5-1 and TRBJ2-3; TRBD2 aligns across 9 bases. Germline CDR1 and CDR2: SGHRS and YFSETQ. Trimming took 4 bases from V and 2 from J; bases not matched to a gene: 8. CDR3 length equals 16 residues. The CDR3 DNA sequence: TGCGCCAGCAGCCTGAGGTTAGCGGGGGACACAGATACGCAGTATTTT. Protein: CASSLRLAGDTDTQYF.